This TCR beta chain was sequenced during a study of T cell repertoires in ileal Crohn's disease. Study-level points and caveats: Compared with CD4 T cells, sorted CD8 cells carried more expanded clones. Endoscopic recurrence occurred in every patient whose clonality exceeded 26.8%.

Each sample's TCRB immunosequencing used five hundred nanograms of biopsy DNA. The table came from immunoSEQ multiplex PCR; TCRdb's copy has only in-frame clones and leaves some out. The sample has 15,000 or so clones, 93% seen once; the top ten hold roughly 3.4%. Germline V gives CDR1 SNHLY, CDR2 FYNNEI. The CDR3 covers 14 residues. Remarks on this clone: Its antigen is as yet unknown.

Source material: ileal tissue. The rearrangement joins TRBV2 to TRBJ2-5, with 8 positions matching TRBD2. The J call may be in error: the DNA end matches TRBJ2-7 better. The TCR sequence derives from an adult with Crohn's disease. The CDR3 sequence is CASSGRGGSYEQYF. The CDR3 DNA sequence: TGTGCCAGCAGTGGTCGGGGGGGGTCCTACGAGCAGTACTTC.